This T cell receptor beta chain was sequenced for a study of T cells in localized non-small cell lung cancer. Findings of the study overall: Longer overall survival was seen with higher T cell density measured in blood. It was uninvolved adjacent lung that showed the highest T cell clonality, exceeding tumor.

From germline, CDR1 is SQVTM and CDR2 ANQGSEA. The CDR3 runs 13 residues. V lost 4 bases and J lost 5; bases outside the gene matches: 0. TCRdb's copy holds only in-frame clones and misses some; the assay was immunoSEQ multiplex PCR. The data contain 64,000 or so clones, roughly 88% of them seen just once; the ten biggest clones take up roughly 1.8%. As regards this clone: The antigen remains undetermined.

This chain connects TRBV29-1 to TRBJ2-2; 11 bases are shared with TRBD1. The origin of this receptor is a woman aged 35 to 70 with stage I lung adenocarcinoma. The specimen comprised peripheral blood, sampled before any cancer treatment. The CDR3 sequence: CSVGDRGTGELFF. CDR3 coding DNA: TGCAGCGTTGGGGACAGGGGGACCGGGGAGCTGTTTTTT.